Below, 16 T cell receptor beta chains from the same sample are listed, as sequenced in a study of shared clonotypes between healthy human individuals. The protocol was immunoSEQ multiplex PCR, while the TCRdb copy is restricted to in-frame clones and leaves out a portion. The sample has about 2.3 million clones, just under 95% seen once. The specimen was naive CD4+ T cells from PBMCs. Subset noted: CD45RA+ positively selected. The receptors shown here come from a man aged 18 to 30 in good health. Some clones in this sample may be carry-over from other donors' samples.

On this clone itself: Other DNA sequences in this specimen translate into the identical CDR3. This chain uses TRBV2 with TRBJ1-5, with D maybe TRBD1 (5 bases). The CDR3 length is 13 residues. Trimming shortened V by 7 bases and J by 0 bases, and 7 bases separated the two germline ends. Germline loops: CDR1 SNHLY, CDR2 FYNNEI. The CDR3 DNA follows: TGTGCCAGCATCAGGGATAGCAATCAGCCCCAGCATTTT. Protein product: CASIRDSNQPQHF.

The rearrangement links TRBV2 to TRBJ2-1, with D uncertain. The germline V gene has CDR1 SNHLY and CDR2 FYNNEI. The CDR3 consists of 14 residues. V lost 7 bases, J lost 6 bases, and 16 bases lay in between. The CDR3 region has the DNA TGTGCCAGCACCCAACGGGCTAGAGGCAATGAGCAGTTCTTC. Translated: CASTQRARGNEQFF. Supplemented by reference TRBV2 and TRBJ2-1, the full variable domain reads EPEVTQTPSHQVTQMGQEVILRCVPISNHLYFYWYRQILGQKVEFLVSFYNNEISEKSEIFDDQFSVERPDGSNFTLKIRSTKLEDSAMYFCASTQRARGNEQFFGPGTRLTVL.

This chain connects TRBV5-6 to TRBJ2-5; weak D call: TRBD2 (5 bases). V was clipped by 2 bases and J by 2 bases, with 10 bases between them. From germline, CDR1 is SGHDT and CDR2 YYEEEE. There are 14 residues in the CDR3. The CDR3 region is CASSFSGGQETQYF. The CDR3 DNA reads as TGTGCCAGCAGCTTTTCCGGAGGACAAGAGACCCAGTACTTC.

The table lists this clone with a count of one. The chain uses TRBV27 and TRBJ2-7, with 11 bases fitting TRBD1. In germline, CDR1 is MNHEY, CDR2 SMNVEV (reference sequence). This CDR3 comprises 15 residues. Unmatched junction bases numbered 7, after V lost 5 bases and J lost 4 bases. CDR3 amino acids: CASSPRTGGGYEQYF. The DNA for the CDR3 is TGTGCCAGCAGTCCGCGGACAGGGGGCGGGTACGAGCAGTACTTC.

This sequence joins TRBV5-1 and TRBJ2-3; 7 bases map to TRBD2. This CDR3 has 18 residues. V was pared by 2 bases and J by 2 bases, with 14 bases of the junction left unmatched. Germline V lookup: CDR1 SGHRS, CDR2 YFSETQ. The CDR3 sequence is CASSFGGASGWNTDTQYF. CDR3 nucleotides: TGCGCCAGCAGCTTTGGTGGAGCTAGCGGTTGGAACACAGATACGCAGTATTTT.

The genes are TRBV4-2 and TRBJ2-1; 8 nucleotides line up with TRBD2. The CDR3 consists of 17 residues. V shed 5 bases, J shed 2 bases, and the junction held 11 bases outside the gene matches. CDR1 and CDR2 from the germline V gene are LGHNA and YNFKEQ. The CDR3 DNA reads as TGTGCCAGCAGCTCCAACGACTTAGCGGGACCCTACAATGAGCAGTTCTTC. Translation: CASSSNDLAGPYNEQFF.

CDR3 region: CASTLGGLDSNQPQHF. CDR3 in DNA: TGTGCCAGCACACTGGGAGGTCTTGATAGCAATCAGCCCCAGCATTTT. This chain connects TRBV19 to TRBJ1-5; unclear D gene. The CDR3 contains 16 residues. Trimming removed 9 bases from V and 0 bases from J, with 18 bases in between. CDR1 and CDR2 from the germline V gene are LNHDA and SQIVND (reference sequence).

V is TRBV28 and J is TRBJ2-4; D uncertain. The CDR3 length is 17 residues. V dropped 3 bases and J dropped 0 bases, with 15 bases sitting between them. The V gene's germline CDR1 is MDHEN and CDR2 SYDVKM. Here the CDR3 reads CASSFPAQVLAKNIQYF. The CDR3 DNA follows: TGTGCCAGCAGTTTCCCTGCCCAAGTGCTAGCCAAAAACATTCAGTACTTC.

The rearrangement links TRBV9 to TRBJ2-1; D might be TRBD2 (5 bases). The germline V gene has CDR1 SGDLS and CDR2 YYNGEE. The V end lost 6 bases, the J end lost 7 bases, and 14 bases lay between the germline ends. This CDR3 region has 13 residues. For the CDR3, the DNA is TGTGCCAGCAACCTCCCTCTAGCTAATGAGCAGTTCTTC. Encoded protein: CASNLPLANEQFF. The whole variable domain, filled in from reference TRBV9 and TRBJ2-1, reads DSGVTQTPKHLITATGQRVTLRCSPRSGDLSVYWYQQSLDQGLQFLIQYYNGEERAKGNILERFSAQQFPDLHSELNLSSLELGDSALYFCASNLPLANEQFFGPGTRLTVL.

The J gene is TRBJ2-1, the V gene TRBV7-9; no firm D call. The V end lost 1 base, the J end lost 7 bases, and 17 bases lay between the germline ends. The CDR3 sequence is 16 residues long. In germline, CDR1 is SEHNR, CDR2 FQNEAQ (reference sequence). The CDR3: CASSLVEQPKKNEQFF. CDR3 DNA: TGTGCCAGCAGCTTAGTAGAACAGCCGAAAAAAAATGAGCAGTTCTTC.

The gene calls are TRBV28 and TRBJ2-7; maybe TRBD1 (5 bases). The CDR3 runs to 14 residues. V lost 7 bases and J lost 5, with 18 bases in between. Germline assignment: CDR1 MDHEN and CDR2 SYDVKM. As DNA, the CDR3 is TGTGCCAGCACTACCCCGGTCAGGGTTCACGAGCAGTACTTC. Its translation: CASTTPVRVHEQYF.

This clone was counted once. The CDR3 bases are TGTGCCACCAGCAGAGATTTGCCCCTAGCGGGGTACAATGAGCAGTTCTTC. Protein sequence: CATSRDLPLAGYNEQFF. V is TRBV15 and J is TRBJ2-1, with 9 positions matching TRBD2. V lost 0 bases, J lost 4 bases, and 7 bases stayed unmatched. This CDR3 contains 17 residues. Looked up from germline, CDR1 is LNHNV and CDR2 is YYDKDF (reference sequence).

Concerning this clone itself: This same CDR3 is encoded by further DNA sequences in the sample. CDR3 residues: CASSVGAGDTQYF. CDR3 nucleotide sequence: TGTGCCAGCAGCGTCGGTGCGGGGGATACGCAGTATTTT. This sequence joins TRBV9 and TRBJ2-3, with D tentatively TRBD2 (6 bases). Germline CDR1 reads SGDLS; CDR2 reads YYNGEE. This CDR3 is 13 amino acids long. Trimming removed 2 bases from V and 6 bases from J, with 10 bases in between.

Of note for this clone: Distinct nucleotide sequences in the sample also encode this CDR3. The chain has TRBV5-1 and TRBJ1-1; no definite D call. Trimming stripped 4 bases from V and 0 bases from J, with 7 bases between. The CDR3 covers 13 residues. In germline, CDR1 is SGHRS, CDR2 YFSETQ. The CDR3 DNA is TGCGCCAGCAGCCCATACATGAACACTGAAGCTTTCTTT. Translation: CASSPYMNTEAFF. The variable domain in full, with the rest retrieved from reference TRBV5-1 and TRBJ1-1, is KAGVTQTPRYLIKTRGQQVTLSCSPISGHRSVSWYQQTPGQGLQFLFEYFSETQRNKGNFPGRFSGRQFSNSRSEMNVSTLELGDSALYLCASSPYMNTEAFFGQGTRLTVV.

The J gene is TRBJ2-4, the V gene TRBV25-1; no definite D call. Trimming took off 1 base at V and 0 bases at J, with 4 bases between the two ends. There are 14 residues in the CDR3. CDR1 MGHDK and CDR2 SYGVNS come from the germline V gene. The CDR3: CASSESLAKNIQYF. The CDR3 nucleotides are TGTGCCAGCAGTGAATCTCTAGCCAAAAACATTCAGTACTTC.

This clone has just one count. The chain recombines TRBV7-8 with TRBJ2-7; tentative D call: TRBD1 (5 bases). The germline V and J ends were trimmed by 2 bases and 2 bases, with 7 bases remaining between them. There are 13 residues in the CDR3. Germline CDR1 and CDR2: SGHVS and FQNEAQ. Here the CDR3 reads CASSLRGPYEQYF. The CDR3 coding sequence is TGTGCCAGCAGCTTAAGGGGTCCCTACGAGCAGTACTTC.